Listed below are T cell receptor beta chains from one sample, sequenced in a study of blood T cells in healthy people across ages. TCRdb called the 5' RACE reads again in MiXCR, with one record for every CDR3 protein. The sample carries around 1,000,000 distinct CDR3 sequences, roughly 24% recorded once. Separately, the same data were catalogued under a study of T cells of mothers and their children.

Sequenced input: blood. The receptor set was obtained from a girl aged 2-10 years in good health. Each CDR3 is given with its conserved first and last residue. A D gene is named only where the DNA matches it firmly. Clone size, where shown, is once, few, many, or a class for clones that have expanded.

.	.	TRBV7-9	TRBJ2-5	CASSLLLRRQETQYF	TGTGCCAGCAGCTTACTCCTAAGGCGCCAAGAGACCCAGTACTTC
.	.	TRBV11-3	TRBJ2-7	CASSPQGDNDEQYF	TGTGCCAGCAGCCCACAGGGAGATAACGACGAGCAGTACTTC
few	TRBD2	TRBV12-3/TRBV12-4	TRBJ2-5	CASSVIAGGGETQYF	TGTGCCAGCAGTGTAATAGCGGGAGGTGGGGAGACCCAGTACTTC
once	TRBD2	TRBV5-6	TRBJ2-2	CASSQGLAGLETGELFF	TGTGCCAGCAGTCAAGGACTAGCGGGATTGGAGACCGGGGAGCTGTTTTTT
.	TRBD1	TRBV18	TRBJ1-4	CASSPGQEGDNEKLFF	TGTGCCAGCTCTCCTGGACAGGAGGGAGACAATGAAAAACTGTTTTTT
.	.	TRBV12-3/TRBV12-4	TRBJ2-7	CASSLDPLGEPSWHEQYF	TGTGCCAGCAGTTTAGATCCCCTGGGGGAGCCTTCGTGGCACGAGCAGTACTTC
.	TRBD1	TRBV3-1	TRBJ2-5	CASSPRQGTRGETQYF	TGTGCCAGCAGCCCCAGACAGGGGACGAGAGGGGAGACCCAGTACTTC
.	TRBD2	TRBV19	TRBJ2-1	CASTSTAGEYNEQFF	TGTGCCAGTACCTCAACAGCGGGAGAATACAATGAGCAGTTCTTC
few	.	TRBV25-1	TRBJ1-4	CASSESLGRNEKLFF	TGTGCCAGCAGTGAATCCTTAGGTCGTAATGAAAAACTGTTTTTT
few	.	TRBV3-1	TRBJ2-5	CASSQALEGETQYF	TGTGCCAGCAGCCAAGCACTAGAAGGAGAGACCCAGTACTTC
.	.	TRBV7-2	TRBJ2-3	CASSPGLPSRTDTQYF	TGTGCCAGCAGCCCAGGACTACCCTCACGCACAGATACGCAGTATTTT